The sequence of this T cell receptor (beta chain) was determined in a study of cytotoxic CD8 clonotypes in ibrutinib-treated CLL (TCRdb year 2021). About the investigation overall: The cohort was composed of some ten relapsed/refractory and 15 treatment-naive patients; IGHV unmutated status was identified in 17 patients. On average, each sample had 255,043 productive templates and around 100,000 productive rearrangements. Cryopreserved peripheral blood mononuclear cells were collected at three points: before therapy, at response, and at either sustained remission or disease progression. Patients were still on ibrutinib when every remission and progressive disease sample was collected. Responses were partial in 24 patients and complete in 2; after median around 68 months follow-up, about 14 stayed in remission and about twelve progressed. Response samples were taken after a median of approximately a year on treatment, ranging from about 6 to 36 months. Of the roughly 81 people in the trial, 25 to 30 had longitudinal samples available.

Overall study outcomes, separate from this receptor: An increase in clonality was observed at ibrutinib response, with clonality remaining stable during sustained remission and falling back toward baseline at progression. Baseline clonality was found to be higher than that of age-matched healthy donors and was strongly correlated with circulating CD8+ T-cell counts. Sustained-remission and progressing patients did not have matched sampling times, and lymph node repertoires were not examined. Public clonotypes were rare and either shrank or stayed stable during treatment, and the rise in clonality at ibrutinib response reflected expansion of private clonotypes.

Remarks on this clone: What this receptor recognizes is not known. Per-base qualities were not stored, and no clone one base away is much larger.

V is clipped by 5 bases and J by 2 bases, and the sequence between their germline boundaries is 13 bases long. CDR1 and CDR2, per the germline V gene, are MNHEY and SVGAGI. The CDR3 runs 15 residues from the cysteine to the phenylalanine. This entry keeps only the CDR3 DNA: 45 bases, framed from base 1. The time point label, read with the paper, signifies: around 25 months on ibrutinib. For TCR beta library preparation, around 2.1 micrograms of genomic DNA were extracted from the cryopreserved PBMCs. Longitudinal blood samples from CLL patients receiving ibrutinib monotherapy were subjected to high-throughput TCR beta sequencing. The patients took part in an open-label, single-center phase 2 trial of ibrutinib monotherapy. The goal of deep resolution MiSeq sequencing was a depth between 1 in 1 million and 1 in 200,000 T cells, and coverage averaged 10x per clonotype. TCR beta libraries were generated with the immunoSEQ hsTCRB Kit. As for how the authors treated the data: ImmunoSEQ Data Assistant and ImmunoSEQ Analyzer were used for data analysis, and V, D and J genes were assigned according to IMGT definitions. Clonality, which ranges from 0 to 1, was calculated by subtracting the normalized Shannon entropy of productive rearrangement frequencies from one. Public clonotype analysis was restricted to overrepresented clonotypes comprising at least 0.05% of each patient's repertoire. Roughly 12 age-matched healthy donor repertoires from immuneACCESS were used as controls for clonality. TCRdb re-hosts the immuneACCESS table, in-frame sequences only. Its copies lack some clones; in the studies checked, an unresolved V gene accounts for under half of them, and the cause for the rest is not known. The V and J calls and clone size come from that table; D and trimming were worked out from the DNA. The sample records roughly 180,000 clones, about 84% of which are singletons. The top ten hold about 4.5% of the sample.

The TCR was taken from a human donor with chronic lymphocytic leukemia. The material was PBMCs, obtained after 24 months of ibrutinib treatment. Rearrangement joined TRBV6-5 to TRBJ1-5, with TRBD1 tentatively as D gene (5 bases match). In nucleotides, the sequence is TGTGCCAGCAGTCGGGGGAGTGGCGGCAATCAGCCCCAGCATTTT. This is translated as CASSRGSGGNQPQHF.